Presented here are 12 T cell receptor beta chains from one specimen sequenced in a study of early T cells in non-severe SARS-CoV-2 infection. From the 5' RACE reads, TCRdb called clonotypes with MiXCR, one entry per CDR3 protein. The sample holds around 92,000 distinct CDR3 sequences; 11% are singletons and the top ten take around 5%. Source material: whole blood. Source of these receptors: an adult who was a healthcare worker with PCR-confirmed SARS-CoV-2 infection or an uninfected control (not recorded which).

This clonotype was observed at least ten times. DNA of the CDR3: TGCGCCAGCAGTGAATCCCGGACAGGGTCCTACAATGAGCAGTTCTTC. Translation: CASSESRTGSYNEQFF. V is TRBV10-1 and J is TRBJ2-1; TRBD1 aligns across 8 bases. Trimming at V came to 3 bases and at J to 1 base, leaving 5 bases not matched to a gene. The CDR3 sequence is 16 residues long. Germline CDR1 and CDR2: WNHNN and SYGVQD (reference sequence).

In this sample, this clonotype turned up a few times. The chain joins TRBV10-3 to TRBJ2-4, with a weak D call TRBD2 (6 bases). Germline V gene lookup returns CDR1 ENHRY and CDR2 SYGVKD. The V and J ends lost 2 bases and 8 bases respectively, with 10 bases between them. This CDR3 spans 13 amino acids. The chain's CDR3 is CAISEGREDIQYF. CDR3 DNA sequence: TGTGCCATCAGTGAGGGGCGGGAAGACATTCAGTACTTC.

This clonotype showed up just a few times. The rearrangement joins TRBV5-1 to TRBJ2-2, with D perhaps being TRBD1 or TRBD2 (5 bases each). The germline V gene encodes CDR1 SGHRS and CDR2 YFSETQ. The V end was cut by 6 bases, the J end by 4 bases, with 10 bases between. The CDR3 spans 13 residues. CDR3 protein: CASKGPLTGELFF. The CDR3 nucleotides read TGCGCCAGCAAGGGACCTCTCACCGGGGAGCTGTTTTTT.

This clonotype was seen a few times. The chain links TRBV7-3 to TRBJ2-3; a weak D match, TRBD1 (6 bases). The CDR3 loop spans 15 amino acids. The ends were cut back, 3 bases at V and 0 bases at J, with 10 bases in the middle. Germline lookup yields CDR1 SGHTA and CDR2 FQGTGA. As DNA, the CDR3 is TGTGCCAGCAGCTTCCAGGGGCCTAGCACAGATACGCAGTATTTT. This gives the protein CASSFQGPSTDTQYF.

This clonotype was counted a few times. The chain employs TRBV6-2 or TRBV6-3 and TRBJ1-5, with D possibly matching TRBD1 (5 bases). V was clipped by 1 base and J by 4 bases, with 11 bases between them. Per germline, CDR1 MNHEY and CDR2 SVGEGT. This CDR3 has 15 amino acids. Written as DNA, the CDR3 is TGTGCCAGCAGTTACTTTGGGGGTCTGAATCAGCCCCAGCATTTT. This gives the protein CASSYFGGLNQPQHF.

This clonotype was picked up many times. This chain joins TRBV28 and TRBJ2-3, with 10 nucleotides matching TRBD2. The CDR3 consists of 16 residues. V lost 6 bases, J lost 3 bases, and 9 bases stayed unmatched. Germline values: CDR1 MDHEN, CDR2 SYDVKM. This chain's CDR3 is CASSPPSGRVTDTQYF. The CDR3 DNA is TGTGCCAGCAGCCCCCCTAGCGGGAGAGTGACAGATACGCAGTATTTT. Full variable domain (remainder filled in from reference TRBV28 and TRBJ2-3): DVKVTQSSRYLVKRTGEKVFLECVQDMDHENMFWYRQDPGLGLRLIYFSYDVKMKEKGDIPEGYSVSREKKERFSLILESASTNQTSMYLCASSPPSGRVTDTQYFGPGTRLTVL.

This clonotype was picked up many times. The chain uses TRBV15 and TRBJ2-3; TRBD2 matches at 11 bases. Unmatched junction bases numbered 6, after V lost 1 base and J lost 3 bases. This CDR3 spans 17 amino acids. Germline V gene data show CDR1 as LNHNV and CDR2 as YYDKDF (reference sequence). The CDR3: CATSRGVLAGGTDTQYF. CDR3 nucleotides: TGTGCCACCAGCAGAGGAGTCCTAGCGGGAGGTACAGATACGCAGTATTTT.

This clonotype showed up just once. This could be a read error, since a much larger clone is one nucleotide away. This sequence joins TRBV6-5 and TRBJ1-4, with D possibly TRBD1 on 5 matching bases. There are 14 residues in the CDR3. The V gene's germline CDR1 is MNHEY and CDR2 SVGAGI. The V and J ends lost 0 bases and 8 bases respectively, with 10 bases between them. The CDR3 region is CASSYSPGQEKLFF. The DNA of the CDR3 is TGTGCCAGCAGTTACTCTCCGGGGCAGGAAAAACTGTTTTTT.

The rearrangement uses TRBV28 and TRBJ2-1; D is ambiguous. Germline CDR1 MDHEN, CDR2 SYDVKM. V gave up 1 base and J gave up 3 bases, with 13 bases separating them. There are 16 residues in the CDR3. In DNA form, the CDR3 reads TGTGCCAGCAGTTTATCATCCCACCGATTCTACAATGAGCAGTTCTTC. This sequence encodes CASSLSSHRFYNEQFF.

This clonotype came up a few times. CDR3 residues: CASSLQGRIYEQYF. Here the CDR3 DNA reads TGTGCCAGCAGCTTACAGGGCAGGATCTACGAGCAGTACTTC. This chain uses TRBV7-2 with TRBJ2-7; D may be TRBD1 (5 bases). V gave up 2 bases and J gave up 3 bases, with 11 bases separating them. CDR3 length equals 14 residues. Germline CDR1 reads SGHTA; CDR2 reads FQGNSA.

This clonotype has only a few counts. The V call is TRBV4-1, the J call TRBJ1-6; TRBD1 matches 8 bases. Unmatched junction bases numbered 9, after V lost 0 bases and J lost 5 bases. This CDR3 comprises 18 residues. From germline, CDR1 is MGHRA and CDR2 YSYEKL. CDR3 nucleotide sequence: TGCGCCAGCAGCCAAGATTGGGCGGGGACAGGTCATAATTCACCCCTCCACTTT. Protein sequence: CASSQDWAGTGHNSPLHF.

In this sample, this clonotype turned up many times. V usage is TRBV5-1 and J usage is TRBJ2-1; TRBD2 aligns across 14 bases. Trimming removed 7 bases from V and 9 bases from J; junction bases left unmatched: 9. Germline V gives CDR1 SGHRS, CDR2 YFSETQ. The CDR3 loop spans 15 amino acids. The CDR3 sequence is CASGPGLAGGTEQFF. The CDR3 DNA sequence: TGCGCCAGCGGTCCCGGACTAGCGGGAGGTACTGAGCAGTTCTTC.